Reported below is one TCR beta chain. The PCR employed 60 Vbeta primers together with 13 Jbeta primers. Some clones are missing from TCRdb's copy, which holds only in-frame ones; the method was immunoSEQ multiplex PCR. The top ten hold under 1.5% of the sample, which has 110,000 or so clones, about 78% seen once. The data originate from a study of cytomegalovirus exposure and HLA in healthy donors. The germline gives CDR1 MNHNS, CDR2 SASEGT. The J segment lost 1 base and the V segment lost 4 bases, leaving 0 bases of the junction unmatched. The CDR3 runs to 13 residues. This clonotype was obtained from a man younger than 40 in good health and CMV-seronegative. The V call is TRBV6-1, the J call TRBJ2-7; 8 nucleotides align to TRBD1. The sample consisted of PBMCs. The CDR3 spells CASSGTGSYEQYF. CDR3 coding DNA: TGTGCCAGCAGTGGGACAGGGTCCTACGAGCAGTACTTC.